This entry is about one T cell receptor (beta chain). There is no known antigen for this receptor. No much larger clone is present one base from it, and per-base qualities are unavailable. From its cysteine to its phenylalanine, the CDR3 spans 14 amino acids. The sequence is cut down to CDR3 DNA, 42 bases in frame from base 1. This sample is part of a study of PD-1 blockade in classical Hodgkin lymphoma (dated by TCRdb to 2020 to 2022). For the study in its entirety: Nivolumab dosing was 3 mg/kg intravenously every 2 weeks, continuing until either disease progression or unacceptable toxicity. A peripheral blood immune signature of response to PD-1 blockade in classical Hodgkin lymphoma was defined using TCR beta sequencing and CyTOF.

Read against the paper, the sample's time point label means: cycle 1 day 1 (C1D1), immediately before nivolumab initiation. Every trial patient had relapsed after autologous stem cell transplantation, and cohorts A, B and C differed in prior brentuximab vedotin exposure. The trial cohort was composed of 56 patients with relapsed/refractory classical Hodgkin lymphoma, for whom complete response, partial response or progressive disease was recorded as best overall response. In the multi-cohort phase II CheckMate 205 trial, trial patients received single-agent nivolumab. Best overall response was determined by an independent review committee according to the 2007 International Working Group response criteria. PBMCs from the trial were collected at three points: immediately before nivolumab initiation (C1D1), and during therapy at cycle 2 day 1 and cycle 4 day 1. After peripheral blood was drawn into 8 mL Vacutainer Cell Preparation Tubes, PBMCs were isolated by centrifugation and then cryopreserved.

Genomic DNA was isolated using the Qiagen DNeasy kit from unsorted PBMCs as well as from negatively selected CD4+ and CD8+ fractions. TCR beta CDR3 regions were amplified by immunoSEQ multiplex PCR using primers annealing to V and J segments. A synthetic immune receptor repertoire was used to minimize amplification bias, and any remaining bias was removed computationally after sequencing. The authors' pipeline ran thus. Repertoire diversity was quantified as the Shannon entropy index using custom Python scripts. Unsorted, CD4+ and CD8+ repertoires were examined separately, except in combined analyses, for which CD4+ and CD8+ sequences were merged in silico. Clonal expansion was defined as at least a 2-fold frequency increase after treatment relative to C1D1, with a pseudocount of 0.5 for undetected baseline clones. Clones with 0 or 1 copy at C1D1 were classified as singleton clones, and clones with 2 or more copies were classified as non-singleton clones. Clones expanded in unsorted samples were annotated as CD4+, CD8+ or unknown by matching protein sequences in sorted samples from the same patient. Wilcoxon tests on paired samples were used to test changes in diversity from C1D1 to C4D1. Entries here come from immuneACCESS through TCRdb and include only in-frame sequences with V and J called. Some clones fail to appear in such tables; in the studies checked, an unresolved V gene covers under half of the shortfall, and the cause of the remainder is unknown. V and J calls and clone size follow that table, whereas D and trimming were derived from the DNA. The sample records around 65,000 clones, 80% to 90% of which are singletons. About 15% of the sample comes from the top ten.

General study outcomes and caveats: Baseline diversity similar to that of newly diagnosed patients was observed in trial patients achieving complete response, whereas significantly lower diversity was observed in partial responders and progressors. The study covered only a single clinical trial cohort, and the causes of the repertoire differences, possibly disease activity or prior therapy, were still not defined. Lower diversity was seen in patients whose nivolumab began less than 1 year after ASCT, and these patients were left out of later analyses so that immune reconstitution would not confound the results. A significant rise by C4D1 was seen in CD4+ but not CD8+ TCR diversity (p=0.0027 vs p=0.16), with the rise being most apparent in complete responders (p=0.02). Newly diagnosed patients were reported to have lower baseline TCR diversity than healthy donors, and relapsed/refractory patients were reported to have lower baseline TCR diversity still.

The sequence joins TRBV21-1 to TRBJ1-5; the table's D call of TRBD1 was not tested on the DNA. TRBV21-1 is tagged as a pseudogene. The input for sequencing was peripheral blood mononuclear cells (PBMCs), taken at baseline. This TCR derives from a human donor with classical Hodgkin lymphoma. The DNA reads as follows: TGTGCCAGCAGCTCAGTCTTGAAGTACCAGCCCCAGCATTTT. Protein translation: CASSSVLKYQPQHF.